This T cell receptor beta chain stems from a study of response to subunit inactivated influenza vaccine. Regarding the study as a whole: Few new T cells, the authors suggested, are recruited by each seasonal influenza vaccination.

This clonotype was seen at least ten times. Its target is not known. After removal of 6 bases from V and 7 bases from J, the junction contained 10 bases not matched to a gene. The CDR3 sequence is 14 residues long. TCRdb re-analysed the RT-PCR reads in MiXCR, keeping a single row per CDR3 protein. This sample has about 700,000 distinct CDR3 sequences, with approximately 15% found just once. This sequence was found in a man aged 45-60 years who received an inactivated influenza vaccine. V gene TRBV12-3 or TRBV12-4 combines with J gene TRBJ1-1; TRBD1 aligns across 8 bases. The material sequenced was PBMCs from blood, taken roughly 2 weeks before vaccination. CDR3 nucleotides: TGTGCCAGCAGCCCCGGACAGGGAGGAGGTGAAGCTTTCTTT. Amino acids: CASSPGQGGGEAFF.